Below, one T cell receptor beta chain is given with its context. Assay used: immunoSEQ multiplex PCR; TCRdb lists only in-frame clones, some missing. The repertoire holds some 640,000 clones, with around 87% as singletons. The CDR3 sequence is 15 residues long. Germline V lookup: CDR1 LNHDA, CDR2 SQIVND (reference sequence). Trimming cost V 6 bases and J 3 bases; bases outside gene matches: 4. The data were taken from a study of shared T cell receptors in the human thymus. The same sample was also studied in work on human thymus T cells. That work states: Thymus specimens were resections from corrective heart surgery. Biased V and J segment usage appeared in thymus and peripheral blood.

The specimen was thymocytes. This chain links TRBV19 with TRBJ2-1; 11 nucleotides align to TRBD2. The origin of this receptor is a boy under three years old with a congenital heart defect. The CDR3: CASRGTSGDYNEQFF. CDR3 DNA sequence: TGTGCCAGTAGGGGGACTAGCGGAGACTACAATGAGCAGTTCTTC.